This T cell receptor (beta chain) was retrieved from a study of B cell selection in AIRE deficiency. Broader study findings: Around 31% of healthy-donor shared Treg TCRbeta sequences appeared in patient Tconv cells. CDR3s were shorter in shared Treg sequences, reflecting few non-templated nucleotide insertions. AIRE-deficient Tconv and Treg repertoires matched healthy donors in TCRBV, CDR3 length, diversity. With only TCRbeta sequenced, around 40% of shared healthy Treg sequences overlapped Tconv.

TCRdb keeps only in-frame clones here, not all; method: immunoSEQ multiplex PCR. The repertoire has 25,000 to 30,000 clones, just under 97% of them found once; the top ten carry less than 0.25%. This clone was seen just once. Its target is unknown. CD4+CD127+ cells were sorted as the conventional CD4 T cells. This sequence was found in a human donor in good health. The sample consisted of CD4+CD127+ conventional T cells sorted from PBMCs.

CDR3 coding DNA: TGCGCCAGCAGCCAAACTCGGCTAGTAAGATACAATGAGCAGTTCTTC. Amino acid sequence: CASSQTRLVRYNEQFF. The chain is built from TRBV4-1 and TRBJ2-1; unclear D gene. This CDR3 is 16 amino acids long. V lost 2 bases to trimming and J lost 4 bases, with 15 bases between them. From germline, CDR1 is MGHRA and CDR2 YSYEKL.